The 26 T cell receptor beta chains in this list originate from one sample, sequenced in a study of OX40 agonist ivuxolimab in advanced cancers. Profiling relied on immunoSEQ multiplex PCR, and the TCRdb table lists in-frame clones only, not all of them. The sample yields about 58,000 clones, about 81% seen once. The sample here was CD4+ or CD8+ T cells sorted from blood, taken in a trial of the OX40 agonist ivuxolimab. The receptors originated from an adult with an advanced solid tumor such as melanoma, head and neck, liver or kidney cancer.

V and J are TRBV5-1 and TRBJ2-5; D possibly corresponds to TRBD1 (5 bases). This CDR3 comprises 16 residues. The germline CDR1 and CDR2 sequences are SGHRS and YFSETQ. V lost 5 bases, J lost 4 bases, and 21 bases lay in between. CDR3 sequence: CASSLDRGTDGETQYF. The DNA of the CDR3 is TGCGCCAGCAGTCTCGATAGGGGAACGGACGGAGAGACCCAGTACTTC.

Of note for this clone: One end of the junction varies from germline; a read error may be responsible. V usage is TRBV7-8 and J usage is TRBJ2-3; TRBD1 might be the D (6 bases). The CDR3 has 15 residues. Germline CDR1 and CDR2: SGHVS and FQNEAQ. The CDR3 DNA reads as TGTGCCAGCAGGTTAGACAGGTTTAGCACAGATACGCAGTATTTT. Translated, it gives CASRLDRFSTDTQYF.

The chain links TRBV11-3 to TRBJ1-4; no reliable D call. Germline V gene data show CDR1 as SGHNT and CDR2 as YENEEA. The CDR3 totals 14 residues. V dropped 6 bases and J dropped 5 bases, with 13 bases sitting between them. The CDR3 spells CASSHDTGNEKLFF. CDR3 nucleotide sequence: TGTGCCAGCAGTCACGACACCGGGAATGAAAAACTGTTTTTT.

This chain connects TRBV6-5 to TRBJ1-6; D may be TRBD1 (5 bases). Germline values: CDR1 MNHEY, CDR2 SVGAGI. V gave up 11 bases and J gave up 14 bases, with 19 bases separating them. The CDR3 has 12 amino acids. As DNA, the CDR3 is TGTGCCGTCAGGGAGGGGCTCCTATCCCTCCACTTT. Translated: CAVREGLLSLHF.

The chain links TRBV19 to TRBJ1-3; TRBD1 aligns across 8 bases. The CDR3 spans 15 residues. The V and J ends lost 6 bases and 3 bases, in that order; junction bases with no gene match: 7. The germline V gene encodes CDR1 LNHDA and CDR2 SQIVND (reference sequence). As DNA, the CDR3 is TGTGCCAGTAGAGGACAGGGTAGGCGTGGAAACACCATATATTTT. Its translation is CASRGQGRRGNTIYF.

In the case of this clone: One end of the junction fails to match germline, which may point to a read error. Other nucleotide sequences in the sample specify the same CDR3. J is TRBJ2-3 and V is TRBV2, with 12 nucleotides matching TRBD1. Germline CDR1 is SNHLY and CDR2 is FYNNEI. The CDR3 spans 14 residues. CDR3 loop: CASSRDRGLDTQYF. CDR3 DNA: TGTGCCAGCAGTAGGGACAGGGGGCTAGATACACAGTATTTT.

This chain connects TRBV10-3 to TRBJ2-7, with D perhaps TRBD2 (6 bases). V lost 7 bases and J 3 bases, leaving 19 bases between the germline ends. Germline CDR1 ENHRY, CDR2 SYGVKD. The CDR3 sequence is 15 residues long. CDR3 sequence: CAITAGRGNNYEQYF. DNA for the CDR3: TGTGCCATCACCGCGGGGCGGGGCAATAACTACGAGCAGTACTTC.

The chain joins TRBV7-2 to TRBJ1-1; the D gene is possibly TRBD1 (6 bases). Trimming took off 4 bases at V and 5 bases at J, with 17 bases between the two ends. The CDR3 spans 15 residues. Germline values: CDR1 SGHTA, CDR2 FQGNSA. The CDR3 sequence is CASSSTLGGGTEAFF. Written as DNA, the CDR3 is TGTGCCAGCAGCTCCACGTTGGGGGGCGGGACTGAAGCTTTCTTT.

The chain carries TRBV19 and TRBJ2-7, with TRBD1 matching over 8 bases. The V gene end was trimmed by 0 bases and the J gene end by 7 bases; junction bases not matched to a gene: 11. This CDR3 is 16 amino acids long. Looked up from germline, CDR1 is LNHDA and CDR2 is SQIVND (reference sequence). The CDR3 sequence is CASSIEVQGATREQYF. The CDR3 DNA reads TGTGCCAGTAGTATAGAGGTGCAGGGGGCAACCAGGGAGCAGTACTTC.

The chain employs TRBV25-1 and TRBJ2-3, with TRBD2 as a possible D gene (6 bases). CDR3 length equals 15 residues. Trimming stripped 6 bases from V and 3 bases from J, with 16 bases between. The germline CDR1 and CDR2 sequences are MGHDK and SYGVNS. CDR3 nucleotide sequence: TGTGCCAGCAGCCTCTGGAGGGGCAGGACAGATACGCAGTATTTT. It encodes CASSLWRGRTDTQYF.

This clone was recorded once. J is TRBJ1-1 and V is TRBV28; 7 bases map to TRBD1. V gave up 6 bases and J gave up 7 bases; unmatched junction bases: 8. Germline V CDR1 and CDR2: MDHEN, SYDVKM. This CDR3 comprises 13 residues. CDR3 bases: TGTGCCAGCAGGGCCCTCACAGGGGTTGAAGCTTTCTTT. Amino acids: CASRALTGVEAFF.

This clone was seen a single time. CDR3 region: CASSPPPSGSSSQYF. Here the CDR3 DNA reads TGTGCCAGCAGTCCTCCCCCTAGCGGGTCCTCTTCGCAGTATTTT. The chain employs TRBV11-2 and TRBJ2-3; 8 bases align to TRBD2. CDR3 length equals 15 residues. CDR1 and CDR2 from the germline V gene are SGHAT and FQNNGV. After removal of 6 bases from V and 10 bases from J, the junction contained 15 bases not matched to a gene.

The CDR3 protein is CASSIYPAAYQETQYF. The DNA of the CDR3 is TGTGCCAGTAGTATCTACCCAGCGGCGTACCAAGAGACCCAGTACTTC. The chain carries TRBV19 and TRBJ2-5; possible D gene TRBD2, 5 bases. CDR3 length equals 16 residues. The V end lost 3 bases, the J end lost 0 bases, and 14 bases lay between the germline ends. Germline CDR1 and CDR2: LNHDA and SQIVND (reference sequence).

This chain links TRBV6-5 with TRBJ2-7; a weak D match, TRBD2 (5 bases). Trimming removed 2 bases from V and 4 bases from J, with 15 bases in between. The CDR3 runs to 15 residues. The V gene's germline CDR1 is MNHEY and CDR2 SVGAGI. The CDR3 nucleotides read TGTGCCAGCAGTTACACCTCCCCGGGCGGGTACGAGCAGTACTTC. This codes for CASSYTSPGGYEQYF.

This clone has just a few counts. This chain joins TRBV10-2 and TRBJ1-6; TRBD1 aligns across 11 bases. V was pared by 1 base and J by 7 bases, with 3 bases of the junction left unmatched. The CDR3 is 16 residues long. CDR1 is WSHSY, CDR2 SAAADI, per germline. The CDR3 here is CASSEWTGGDNSPLHF. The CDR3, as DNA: TGCGCCAGCAGTGAGTGGACAGGGGGCGACAATTCACCCCTCCACTTT.

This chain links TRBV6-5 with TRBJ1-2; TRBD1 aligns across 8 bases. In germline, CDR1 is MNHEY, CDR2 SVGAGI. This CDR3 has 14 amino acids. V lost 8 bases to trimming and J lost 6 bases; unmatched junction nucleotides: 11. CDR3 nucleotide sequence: TGTGCCAGCGCCCGTAAACCAGGGGGCCATGGCTACACCTTC. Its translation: CASARKPGGHGYTF.

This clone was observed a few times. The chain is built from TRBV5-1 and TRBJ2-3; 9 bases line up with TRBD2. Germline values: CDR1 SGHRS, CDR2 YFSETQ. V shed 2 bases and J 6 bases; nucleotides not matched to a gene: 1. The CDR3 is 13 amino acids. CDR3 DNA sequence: TGCGCCAGCAGCTTCGGGACTAGCGATACGCAGTATTTT. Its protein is CASSFGTSDTQYF.

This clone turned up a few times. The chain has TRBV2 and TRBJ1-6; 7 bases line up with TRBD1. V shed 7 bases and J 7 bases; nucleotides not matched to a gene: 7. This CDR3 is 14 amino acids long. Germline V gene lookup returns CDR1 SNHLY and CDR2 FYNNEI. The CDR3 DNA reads TGTGCCAGCATCCTACAGGGGAGGAATTCACCCCTCCACTTT. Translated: CASILQGRNSPLHF.

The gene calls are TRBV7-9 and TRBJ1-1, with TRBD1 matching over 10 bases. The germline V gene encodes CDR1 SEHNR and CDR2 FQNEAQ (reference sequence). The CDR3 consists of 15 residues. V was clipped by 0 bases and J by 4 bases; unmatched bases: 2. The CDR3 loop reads CASSLARTGGTEAFF. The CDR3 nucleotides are TGTGCCAGCAGCTTAGCGAGGACAGGGGGCACTGAAGCTTTCTTT.

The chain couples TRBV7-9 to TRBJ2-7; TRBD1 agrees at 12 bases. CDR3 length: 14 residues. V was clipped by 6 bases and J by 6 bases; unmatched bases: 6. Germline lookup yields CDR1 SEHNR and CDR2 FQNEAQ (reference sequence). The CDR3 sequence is CASSLGQGASEQYF. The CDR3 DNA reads TGTGCCAGCAGTCTGGGACAGGGGGCCAGCGAGCAGTACTTC.

This CDR3 reads CASSDGRRPQHF. The CDR3 DNA follows: TGTGCCAGCAGTGACGGACGGCGGCCCCAGCATTTT. The chain recombines TRBV25-1 with TRBJ1-5; D gene uncertain. With 3 bases removed from V and 9 bases from J, the gap between germline ends came to 9 bases. The CDR3 spans 12 residues. In germline, CDR1 is MGHDK, CDR2 SYGVNS. The full variable domain, its missing parts supplied by reference TRBV25-1 and TRBJ1-5, is EADIYQTPRYLVIGTGKKITLECSQTMGHDKMYWYQQDPGMELHLIHYSYGVNSTEKGDLSSESTVSRIRTEHFPLTLESARPSHTSQYLCASSDGRRPQHFGDGTRLSIL.

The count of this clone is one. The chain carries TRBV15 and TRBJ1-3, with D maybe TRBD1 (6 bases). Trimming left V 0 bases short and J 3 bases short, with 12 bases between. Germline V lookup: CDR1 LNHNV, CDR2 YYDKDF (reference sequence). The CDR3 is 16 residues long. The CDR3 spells CATSRDQMTGGNTIYF. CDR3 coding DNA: TGTGCCACCAGCAGAGATCAAATGACAGGTGGAAACACCATATATTTT.

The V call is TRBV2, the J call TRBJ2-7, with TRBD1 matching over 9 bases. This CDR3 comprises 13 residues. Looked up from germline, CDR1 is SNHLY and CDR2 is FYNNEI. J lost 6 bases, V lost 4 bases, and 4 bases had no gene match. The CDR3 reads CASSVRDRAEQYF. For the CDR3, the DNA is TGTGCCAGCAGTGTCCGGGACAGGGCCGAGCAGTACTTC.

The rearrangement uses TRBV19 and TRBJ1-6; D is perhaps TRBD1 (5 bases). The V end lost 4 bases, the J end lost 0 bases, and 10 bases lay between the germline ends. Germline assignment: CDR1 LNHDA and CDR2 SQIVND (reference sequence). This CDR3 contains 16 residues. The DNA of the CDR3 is TGTGCCAGTAGTACAACAGGTAGCTCCTATAATTCACCCCTCCACTTT. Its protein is CASSTTGSSYNSPLHF.

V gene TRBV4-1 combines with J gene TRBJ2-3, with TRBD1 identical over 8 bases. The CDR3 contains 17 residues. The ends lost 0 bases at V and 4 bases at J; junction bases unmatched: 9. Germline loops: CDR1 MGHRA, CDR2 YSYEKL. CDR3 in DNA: TGCGCCAGCAGCCAAGACCTTGCAGGGGGCGAGCCAGATACGCAGTATTTT. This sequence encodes CASSQDLAGGEPDTQYF.

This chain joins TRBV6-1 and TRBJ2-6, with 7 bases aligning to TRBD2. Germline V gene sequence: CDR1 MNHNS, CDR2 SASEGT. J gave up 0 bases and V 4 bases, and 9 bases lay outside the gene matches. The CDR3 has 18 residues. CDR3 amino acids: CASSGVGGVHSGANVLTF. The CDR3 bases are TGTGCCAGCAGTGGAGTTGGGGGGGTCCACTCTGGGGCCAACGTCCTGACTTTC.